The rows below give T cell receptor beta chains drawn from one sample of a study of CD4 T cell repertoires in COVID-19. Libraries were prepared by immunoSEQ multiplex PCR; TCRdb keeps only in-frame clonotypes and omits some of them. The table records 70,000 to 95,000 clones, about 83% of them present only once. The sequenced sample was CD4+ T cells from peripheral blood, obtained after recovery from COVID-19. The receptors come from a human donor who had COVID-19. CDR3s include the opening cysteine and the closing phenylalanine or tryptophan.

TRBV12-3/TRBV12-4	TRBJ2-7	CASRRGSYEQYF
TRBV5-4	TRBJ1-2	CASSLVGDLYGYTF
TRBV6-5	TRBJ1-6	CASSYSSGVYSPLHF
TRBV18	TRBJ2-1	CASSSNLEVFNEQFF
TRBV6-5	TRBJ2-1	CASRTGLADEQFF
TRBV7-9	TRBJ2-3	CASSLGAYTDTQYF
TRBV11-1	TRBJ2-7	CASSLTVAGKRDEQYF
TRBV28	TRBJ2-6	CASSLLTGAGANVLTF
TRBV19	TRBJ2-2	CASSMVGGRDTGELFF
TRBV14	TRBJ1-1	CASSHTVGTEAFF
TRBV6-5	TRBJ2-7	CASKTGDEQYF
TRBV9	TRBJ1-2	CASSPVGGVDYGYTF
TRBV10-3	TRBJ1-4	CAISAGETNEKLFF
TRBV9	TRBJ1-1	CASSAQTNTEAFF
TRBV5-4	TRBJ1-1	CASSLDAGITNTEAFF
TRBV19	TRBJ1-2	CASSMRGRGHSDYGYTF
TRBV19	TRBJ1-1	CASRPRDRGRRDTEAFF
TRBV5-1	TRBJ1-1	CASSYSGNTEAFF
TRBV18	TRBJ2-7	CASSPYTAPYEQYF
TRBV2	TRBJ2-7	CASRDSHFYYEQYF
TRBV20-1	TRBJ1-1	CSARVTPEAFF
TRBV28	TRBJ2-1	CASSFFGQGASRNEQFF
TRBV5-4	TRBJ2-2	CASSSGQGTGELFF
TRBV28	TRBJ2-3	CASSPNRLTDTQYF
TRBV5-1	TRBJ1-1	CASSSTGMKNTEAFF
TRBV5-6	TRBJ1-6	CASSESGFSPLHF
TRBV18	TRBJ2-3	CASSPRAGDTDTQYF
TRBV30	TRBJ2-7	CAWSVQGYEQYF
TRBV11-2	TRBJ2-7	CASSLDGTYYEQYF
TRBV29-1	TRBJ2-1	CSVEALGYNEQFF
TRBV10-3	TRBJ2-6	CAITGDQAPGANVLTF
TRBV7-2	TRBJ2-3	CASSKLAGAARTDTQYF
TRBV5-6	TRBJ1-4	CASSISHEKLFF
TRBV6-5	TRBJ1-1	CASSKTALNTEAFF
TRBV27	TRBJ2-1	CASAPDRGPYNEQFF
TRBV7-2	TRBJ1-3	CASGETGTSGNTIYF
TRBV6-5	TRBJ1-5	CASRQGYNQPQHF
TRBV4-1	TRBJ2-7	CASSRSLAGAGYEQYF
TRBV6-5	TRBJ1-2	CASSSGPGTHGYTF
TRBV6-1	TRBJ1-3	CASSETGGTSSGNTIYF
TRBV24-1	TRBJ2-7	CATSDFKAHEQYF
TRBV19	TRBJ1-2	CASGGINYGYTF
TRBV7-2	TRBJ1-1	CASSLGTANTEAFF
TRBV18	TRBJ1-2	CASSPTGRDYGYTF
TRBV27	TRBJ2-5	CASSPWTGEETQYF
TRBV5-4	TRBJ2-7	CASSLDRGSEQYF
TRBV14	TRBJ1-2	CASSQRSGQGYTF
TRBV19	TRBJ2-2	CASSIGGIWTGELFF
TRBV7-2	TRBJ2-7	CASSLVGTDYEQYF
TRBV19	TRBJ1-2	CASNPQGRDGGYTF
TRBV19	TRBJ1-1	CASSIAQGNTEAFF
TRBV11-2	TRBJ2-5	CASSSGETQYF
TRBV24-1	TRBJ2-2	CATSAISSTGELFF
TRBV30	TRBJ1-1	CAWSVHSLGGAFF
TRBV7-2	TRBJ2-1	CASRKSGGAPNEQFF
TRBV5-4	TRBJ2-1	CASSGGLAVNNEQFF
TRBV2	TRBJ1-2	CADDRGYGYTF
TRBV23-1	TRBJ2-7	CASSPLTTSPYEQYF
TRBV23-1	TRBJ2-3	CASSQAPGEKADTQYF